The 18 T cell receptor beta chains reported below all come from one sample, sequenced in a study of beta chain features in type 1 diabetes. The entirety of the isolated RNA underwent reverse transcription, so expressed TCRB transcripts were sequenced. Method: immunoSEQ multiplex PCR; TCRdb's copy keeps in-frame clones and lacks some. The sample lists some 150,000 clones, about 9.7% occurring once. Material for sequencing was central memory CD4+ T cells from blood. These receptor sequences come from a woman aged 40 to 50 in good health.

The chain recombines TRBV4-2 with TRBJ1-1; tentatively, D is TRBD1 (6 bases). V was clipped by 2 bases and J by 1 base, with 11 bases between them. This CDR3 contains 15 residues. The germline V gene encodes CDR1 LGHNA and CDR2 YNFKEQ. CDR3 coding DNA: TGTGCCAGCAGCCAATCACAGGGAGAGAACACTGAAGCTTTCTTT. It is translated as CASSQSQGENTEAFF.

This clone appeared a few times. The V gene is TRBV25-1, the J gene TRBJ1-2, with 7 bases fitting TRBD1. The CDR3 covers 15 residues. The germline CDR1 and CDR2 sequences are MGHDK and SYGVNS. With 2 bases clipped from V and 8 bases from J, the junction kept 11 bases outside the gene matches. The CDR3 coding sequence is TGTGCCAGCAGTGAAACACGGACAGGTGCGGGAGGCTACACCTTC. This translates into CASSETRTGAGGYTF.

V usage is TRBV29-1 and J usage is TRBJ2-1; a weak D match, TRBD1 (5 bases). The V end was cut by 3 bases, the J end by 0 bases, with 15 bases between. The CDR3 has 16 amino acids. Germline lookup yields CDR1 SQVTM and CDR2 ANQGSEA. In DNA, the CDR3 is TGCAGCGTTGACTTCCGACAGTCTCTCTCCTACAATGAGCAGTTCTTC. It is translated as CSVDFRQSLSYNEQFF.

This clone was seen only a few times. V and J are TRBV10-2 and TRBJ2-5; 9 positions agree with TRBD2. Germline CDR1 WSHSY, CDR2 SAAADI. V gave up 6 bases and J gave up 2 bases; unmatched junction bases: 4. This CDR3 is 14 amino acids long. CDR3 coding DNA: TGCGCCAGCAGGCGGGGGGGTAATCAAGAGACCCAGTACTTC. Protein sequence: CASRRGGNQETQYF.

This clone has a handful of counts. The chain links TRBV5-6 to TRBJ1-1, with 8 bases fitting TRBD1. Germline loops: CDR1 SGHDT, CDR2 YYEEEE. This CDR3 has 14 amino acids. Trimming took 7 bases from V and 3 from J; bases not matched to a gene: 8. The CDR3 bases are TGTGCCAGCGAATGGACAGGGTTTCACACTGAAGCTTTCTTT. Translated: CASEWTGFHTEAFF.

This clone was counted between two and nine times. The chain's CDR3 is CASSSLAETSKYF. In DNA form, the CDR3 reads TGTGCCAGCAGCTCCCTCGCAGAGACTAGCAAGTACTTC. The gene calls are TRBV7-6 and TRBJ2-7, with 7 bases lining up with TRBD2. This CDR3 is 13 amino acids long. The V and J ends lost 4 bases and 11 bases, in that order; junction bases with no gene match: 11. Germline V gene data show CDR1 as SGHVS and CDR2 as FNYEAQ.

This sequence joins TRBV9 and TRBJ2-3; 10 bases align to TRBD2. Unmatched junction bases numbered 6, after V lost 0 bases and J lost 5 bases. The CDR3 is made up of 16 amino acids. Germline CDR1 and CDR2: SGDLS and YYNGEE. The CDR3 sequence is CASSVGSSGGLDTQYF. DNA of the CDR3: TGTGCCAGCAGCGTAGGTTCTAGCGGGGGCTTAGATACGCAGTATTTT.

This clone was observed a handful of times. The chain couples TRBV6-1 to TRBJ2-3; TRBD1 matches at 7 bases. The CDR3 is 16 residues long. Germline loops: CDR1 MNHNS, CDR2 SASEGT. V lost 4 bases, J lost 2 bases, and 9 bases stayed unmatched. The CDR3 coding sequence is TGTGCCAGCAGTGGAAATCCAACAGGGGCCACAGATACGCAGTATTTT. Protein sequence: CASSGNPTGATDTQYF.

This clone appeared a few times. V is TRBV15 and J is TRBJ1-1; D might be TRBD1 (5 bases). The germline V gene has CDR1 LNHNV and CDR2 YYDKDF (reference sequence). This CDR3 contains 13 residues. Trimming took 0 bases from V and 11 from J, leaving 13 bases between them. The CDR3 DNA reads TGTGCCACCAGCAGAGAAAGCTGGGGCGGCGCTTTCTTT. It is translated as CATSRESWGGAFF.

CDR3 coding DNA: TGTGCCAGCAGACCAACTAGCGGGGGTGTAGAGACCCAGTACTTC. Translation gives CASRPTSGGVETQYF. This chain joins TRBV6-5 and TRBJ2-5; TRBD2 matches at 11 bases. The V segment lost 6 bases and the J segment 4 bases; nucleotides outside the gene matches: 7. The CDR3 loop spans 15 amino acids. Per the germline V gene, CDR1 is MNHEY and CDR2 is SVGAGI.

The chain couples TRBV19 to TRBJ2-7, with 12 nucleotides matching TRBD2. Trimming cost V 5 bases and J 4 bases; bases outside gene matches: 3. Per germline, CDR1 LNHDA and CDR2 SQIVND (reference sequence). The CDR3 extends over 14 amino acids. CDR3 in amino acids: CASSASGGAYEQYF. CDR3 nucleotide sequence: TGTGCCAGTAGTGCTAGCGGGGGGGCTTACGAGCAGTACTTC.

This clone was picked up many times. The gene calls are TRBV7-2 and TRBJ2-3, with D possibly matching TRBD2 (5 bases). CDR1 and CDR2 (germline): SGHTA, FQGNSA. The CDR3 has 15 residues. With 5 bases removed from V and 5 bases from J, the gap between germline ends came to 17 bases. In DNA form, the CDR3 reads TGTGCCAGCAGCCACGGGGTAGCGAAGAGAGATACGCAGTATTTT. This translates into CASSHGVAKRDTQYF.

This chain joins TRBV21-1 and TRBJ2-7; TRBD1 is the table's D call, not checked against the DNA. TRBV21-1 is shown as a pseudogene. This CDR3 is built from 17 residues. The CDR3 is CASSKNRSRTGDGEQYF. The CDR3 DNA reads as TGTGCCAGCAGCAAAAACAGGAGTCGGACAGGTGACGGGGAGCAGTACTTC.

This clone was seen once. Being one base from a much bigger clone, this may be a read error. The chain is built from TRBV7-8 and TRBJ2-7; D uncertain. V lost 5 bases and J lost 2, with 7 bases in between. Germline V gene lookup returns CDR1 SGHVS and CDR2 FQNEAQ. The length of the CDR3 is 12 residues. As DNA, the CDR3 is TGTGCCAGCAGCCCCCCTACCTACGAGCAGTACTTC. This encodes CASSPPTYEQYF. Combining the CDR3 with reference TRBV7-8 and TRBJ2-7 gives the whole variable domain GAGVSQSPRYKVAKRGQDVALRCDPISGHVSLFWYQQALGQGPEFLTYFQNEAQLDKSGLPSDRFFAERPEGSVSTLKIQRTQQEDSAVYLCASSPPTYEQYFGPGTRLTVT.

This clone was seen a few times. V is TRBV14 and J is TRBJ2-1, with D maybe TRBD1 (5 bases). Trimming left V 2 bases short and J 7 bases short, with 21 bases between. The CDR3 contains 17 residues. The germline V gene encodes CDR1 SGHDN and CDR2 FVKESK. The CDR3 region has the DNA TGTGCCAGCAGCCAATTTTCGCAGGGTATCGGTCGGAATGAGCAGTTCTTC. It encodes CASSQFSQGIGRNEQFF. Full variable domain (rest looked up from reference TRBV14 and TRBJ2-1): EAGVTQFPSHSVIEKGQTVTLRCDPISGHDNLYWYRRVMGKEIKFLLHFVKESKQDESGMPNNRFLAERTGGTYSTLKVQPAELEDSGVYFCASSQFSQGIGRNEQFFGPGTRLTVL.

This clone was detected a few times. The genes are TRBV18 and TRBJ1-1; D perhaps matches TRBD1 (5 bases). Germline-derived CDR1 and CDR2 are KGHSH and LQKENI. The CDR3 runs to 14 residues. V was clipped by 0 bases and J by 1 base, with 6 bases between them. CDR3 residues: CASSPPGGNTEAFF. The CDR3 nucleotides read TGTGCCAGCTCACCACCGGGGGGGAACACTGAAGCTTTCTTT.

This clone was observed a few times. The rearrangement uses TRBV7-2 and TRBJ2-1, with D maybe TRBD1 (6 bases). V was pared by 2 bases and J by 5 bases, with 13 bases between. This CDR3 has 15 amino acids. Germline CDR1 is SGHTA and CDR2 is FQGNSA. The CDR3 loop reads CASSLLRGSNNEQFF. CDR3 nucleotides: TGTGCCAGCAGCTTATTGAGGGGGTCGAACAATGAGCAGTTCTTC.

The chain combines TRBV9 with TRBJ1-5; tentative D call: TRBD1 (5 bases). This CDR3 contains 15 residues. V was trimmed by 1 base and J by 6 bases, leaving 14 bases between them. The germline CDR1 and CDR2 sequences are SGDLS and YYNGEE. CDR3 sequence reads: CASSVTSGVGQPQHF. DNA for the CDR3: TGTGCCAGCAGCGTAACGTCGGGGGTGGGTCAGCCCCAGCATTTT.